The text below deals with one T cell receptor (beta chain). Original processing notes: Counts of nucleated cells, estimated from reference gene primer amplification, were obtained. Assay used: immunoSEQ multiplex PCR; TCRdb lists only in-frame clones, some missing. The DNA was the basis for D and trimming; V, J and clone size are from that table. The sample includes about 300,000 clones, over 75% of them seen just once. The Seattle site enrolled patients during active infection and followed them longitudinally. The data belong to a study of blood T cell repertoires in COVID-19. Study summary: Acute and convalescent COVID-19 samples came from the United States, Italy and Spain.

The CDR3 is made up of 16 amino acids. The germline V gene has CDR1 ENHRY and CDR2 SYGVKD. V lost 3 bases, J lost 6 bases, and 20 bases lay in between. The specimen was peripheral blood. The clonotype originates from a young woman with COVID-19, enrolled during active disease. The V call is TRBV10-3, the J call TRBJ1-2; maybe TRBD1 (5 bases). The CDR3 sequence: CAISEHQQGRDDGYTF. As DNA, the CDR3 is TGTGCCATCAGTGAACATCAGCAGGGTAGAGACGATGGCTACACCTTC.